Presented here are 30 T cell receptor beta chains from one specimen sequenced in a study of cytomegalovirus exposure and HLA in healthy donors. 13 Jbeta primers and 60 Vbeta primers were used for the PCR. Sequenced by immunoSEQ multiplex PCR; TCRdb stores in-frame clones only, minus some. The data show around 200,000 clones, about 85% seen once. Sequences were obtained from PBMCs. The receptor source for this set is a woman aged 45 to 65 in good health and CMV-seropositive.

This sequence joins TRBV5-1 and TRBJ1-1, with D maybe TRBD1 (5 bases). V dropped 4 bases and J dropped 1 base, with 11 bases sitting between them. CDR1 and CDR2 from the germline V gene are SGHRS and YFSETQ. This CDR3 has 14 amino acids. CDR3 nucleotides: TGCGCCAGCAGCGCGGGACGGACGAACACTGAAGCTTTCTTT. Its translation: CASSAGRTNTEAFF.

The chain recombines TRBV5-1 with TRBJ1-1; 9 nucleotides line up with TRBD1. Germline V gene sequence: CDR1 SGHRS, CDR2 YFSETQ. This CDR3 contains 15 residues. The V segment lost 4 bases and the J segment 1 base; nucleotides outside the gene matches: 5. The CDR3 DNA is TGCGCCAGCAGCGCGGGACAGGGAAGGAACACTGAAGCTTTCTTT. Protein product: CASSAGQGRNTEAFF.

The rearrangement uses TRBV7-8 and TRBJ2-5, with TRBD2 identical over 10 bases. This CDR3 spans 16 amino acids. CDR1 and CDR2 (germline): SGHVS, FQNEAQ. With 1 base clipped from V and 1 base from J, the junction kept 3 bases outside the gene matches. The CDR3: CASSLGSGGAQETQYF. CDR3 DNA: TGTGCCAGCAGCTTAGGGAGCGGGGGGGCCCAAGAGACCCAGTACTTC.

This chain connects TRBV5-1 to TRBJ2-2; 8 bases line up with TRBD1. CDR1 is SGHRS and CDR2 is YFSETQ in the germline V gene. The CDR3 sequence is 15 residues long. V was clipped by 3 bases and J by 4 bases; unmatched bases: 5. CDR3 loop: CASSWGTGGTGELFF. The CDR3 bases are TGCGCCAGCAGCTGGGGGACAGGAGGCACCGGGGAGCTGTTTTTT.

This clone was seen more than once but under ten times. The chain employs TRBV5-6 and TRBJ1-1; D unresolved. This CDR3 comprises 16 residues. Germline CDR1 reads SGHDT; CDR2 reads YYEEEE. The ends were cut back, 3 bases at V and 0 bases at J, with 15 bases in the middle. The CDR3 here is CASSYSGAGLNTEAFF. The CDR3 DNA reads TGTGCCAGCAGCTATTCCGGAGCCGGATTGAACACTGAAGCTTTCTTT.

V is TRBV19 and J is TRBJ2-2; D may be TRBD1 (6 bases). CDR3 length: 17 residues. CDR1 LNHDA and CDR2 SQIVND come from the germline V gene (reference sequence). V lost 3 bases and J 2 bases, leaving 16 bases between the germline ends. The CDR3 spells CASSIRGGSGNTGELFF. Here the CDR3 DNA reads TGTGCCAGTAGTATCCGAGGGGGTTCGGGAAACACCGGGGAGCTGTTTTTT.

This chain links TRBV6-1 with TRBJ1-2; TRBD1 might be the D (6 bases). V lost 4 bases, J lost 13 bases, and 16 bases lay in between. CDR1 MNHNS and CDR2 SASEGT come from the germline V gene. The length of the CDR3 is 12 residues. The CDR3 sequence is CASSADRPLSTF. The CDR3 DNA sequence: TGTGCCAGCAGTGCTGACAGGCCGCTAAGCACCTTC.

This clone was seen more than once but under ten times. This rearrangement joins TRBV28 to TRBJ1-1; the D is unclear. Germline assignment: CDR1 MDHEN and CDR2 SYDVKM. The CDR3 is made up of 14 amino acids. The ends were cut back, 6 bases at V and 3 bases at J, with 14 bases in the middle. CDR3 coding DNA: TGTGCCAGCAGGTTGGGGAGATTCGACACTGAAGCTTTCTTT. It yields the protein CASRLGRFDTEAFF.

The gene calls are TRBV27 and TRBJ1-1, with D hard to call. This CDR3 has 12 residues. Deletions cut 11 bases from V and 0 bases from J, with 10 bases between. Germline CDR1 reads MNHEY; CDR2 reads SMNVEV (reference sequence). The DNA for the CDR3 is TGTGCCGACCTTACTATGAACACTGAAGCTTTCTTT. Residues: CADLTMNTEAFF.

The chain uses TRBV4-1 and TRBJ1-2, with TRBD1 matching 11 bases. From germline, CDR1 is MGHRA and CDR2 YSYEKL. This CDR3 spans 17 amino acids. J was trimmed by 7 bases and V by 3 bases; bases with no gene match: 13. The CDR3 is CASSQNGQGAGFSGYTF. In DNA, the CDR3 is TGCGCCAGCAGCCAGAACGGACAGGGGGCAGGTTTTAGTGGCTACACCTTC.

J is TRBJ1-2 and V is TRBV7-3, with TRBD1 matching 9 bases. V was pared by 4 bases and J by 6 bases, with 3 bases of the junction left unmatched. Germline loops: CDR1 SGHTA, CDR2 FQGTGA. This CDR3 is built from 13 residues. The CDR3 bases are TGTGCCAGCAGCTCTCGGACAGGGGATGGCTACACCTTC. It yields the protein CASSSRTGDGYTF.

The gene calls are TRBV6-1 and TRBJ1-5; 8 bases map to TRBD1. Germline V gene lookup returns CDR1 MNHNS and CDR2 SASEGT. The CDR3 runs to 17 residues. V lost 3 bases and J lost 0; bases outside the gene matches: 7. The CDR3: CASSDGGQVSSNQPQHF. DNA for the CDR3: TGTGCCAGCAGTGATGGGGGACAGGTCTCTAGCAATCAGCCCCAGCATTTT.

The chain combines TRBV27 with TRBJ1-2, with 9 bases matching TRBD1. Germline assignment: CDR1 MNHEY and CDR2 SMNVEV (reference sequence). Germline trimming cut 4 bases from V and 3 bases from J; bases unmatched to any gene: 3. The CDR3 has 14 residues. The CDR3 region is CASSSWDRDYGYTF. The CDR3 DNA is TGTGCCAGCAGTTCCTGGGACAGGGACTATGGCTACACCTTC.

The chain is built from TRBV27 and TRBJ2-7; D is ambiguous. Germline V lookup: CDR1 MNHEY, CDR2 SMNVEV (reference sequence). This CDR3 is built from 14 residues. The V gene lost 5 bases and the J gene lost 6 bases, with 17 bases spanning the gap. The CDR3 is CASSPSEVDGEQYF. The CDR3 coding sequence is TGTGCCAGCAGTCCCAGCGAGGTAGATGGCGAGCAGTACTTC.

This clone was observed a handful of times. The rearrangement joins TRBV19 to TRBJ2-3; D may be TRBD2 (5 bases). Trimming removed 6 bases at V and 2 bases at J, with 12 bases between. The length of the CDR3 is 14 residues. CDR1 LNHDA and CDR2 SQIVND come from the germline V gene (reference sequence). CDR3: CASRRRGSTDTQYF. CDR3 in DNA: TGTGCCAGTAGACGCCGGGGTTCCACAGATACGCAGTATTTT. Full variable domain (missing parts from reference TRBV19 and TRBJ2-3): DGGITQSPKYLFRKEGQNVTLSCEQNLNHDAMYWYRQDPGQGLRLIYYSQIVNDFQKGDIAEGYSVSREKKESFPLTVTSAQKNPTAFYLCASRRRGSTDTQYFGPGTRLTVL.

DNA for the CDR3: TGCGCCAGCAGCCTCCCAAACGGGGTTAATGAAAAACTGTTTTTT. It encodes CASSLPNGVNEKLFF. The V and J genes are TRBV5-1 and TRBJ1-4; D ambiguous. CDR3 length: 15 residues. V lost 4 bases to trimming and J lost 4 bases, with 14 bases between them. CDR1 and CDR2 from the germline V gene are SGHRS and YFSETQ.

The chain has TRBV30 and TRBJ2-5; no clear D gene. V was trimmed by 2 bases and J by 1 base, leaving 8 bases between them. This CDR3 region has 13 residues. Germline V gives CDR1 GTSNPN, CDR2 SVGIG (reference sequence). CDR3 DNA: TGTGCCTGGAGTACAAGTCTCCAAGAGACCCAGTACTTC. The encoded protein is CAWSTSLQETQYF.

The chain links TRBV18 to TRBJ1-5; D may be TRBD1 (5 bases). Between the trimmed V and J ends, which lost 4 bases and 3 bases, there was a span of 10 bases. This CDR3 region has 14 residues. Germline V gene data show CDR1 as KGHSH and CDR2 as LQKENI. The CDR3 loop reads CASSQQESNQPQHF. As DNA, the CDR3 is TGTGCCAGCTCACAACAGGAGTCCAATCAGCCCCAGCATTTT.

This sequence joins TRBV7-3 and TRBJ1-6; D ambiguous. Per germline, CDR1 SGHTA and CDR2 FQGTGA. V dropped 0 bases and J dropped 8 bases, with 11 bases sitting between them. The CDR3 contains 15 residues. Here the CDR3 reads CASSLTGEGDSPLHF. CDR3 nucleotides: TGTGCCAGCAGCTTAACAGGCGAGGGAGATTCACCCCTCCACTTT.

This clone has only a few counts. The chain couples TRBV5-6 to TRBJ2-5; 10 bases fit TRBD1. The CDR3 covers 15 residues. Germline V gives CDR1 SGHDT, CDR2 YYEEEE. Trimming at V came to 5 bases and at J to 4 bases, leaving 8 bases not matched to a gene. The CDR3 bases are TGTGCCAGCAGACCTTCTGGGACAGGGGCAGAGACCCAGTACTTC. Amino acid sequence: CASRPSGTGAETQYF.

The chain uses TRBV5-1 and TRBJ1-4, with D possibly matching TRBD1 (5 bases). V was trimmed by 3 bases and J by 2 bases, leaving 11 bases between them. This CDR3 contains 15 residues. In germline, CDR1 is SGHRS, CDR2 YFSETQ. The CDR3 sequence: CASSWWGDTNEKLFF. CDR3 nucleotides: TGCGCCAGCAGCTGGTGGGGGGACACTAATGAAAAACTGTTTTTT.

V is TRBV4-2 and J is TRBJ1-1; 9 positions agree with TRBD1. The length of the CDR3 is 14 residues. Trimming removed 1 base from V and 4 bases from J; junction bases left unmatched: 1. Germline-derived CDR1 and CDR2 are LGHNA and YNFKEQ. CDR3 sequence: CASSQGGQGTEAFF. For the CDR3, the DNA is TGTGCCAGCAGCCAAGGGGGACAGGGCACTGAAGCTTTCTTT.

The CDR3 bases are TGTGCCAGCAGCGGAACTTGGCGGGCTGGCTACACCTTC. Amino acids: CASSGTWRAGYTF. V is TRBV6-1 and J is TRBJ1-2; D remains unclear. V lost 6 bases to trimming and J lost 7 bases, with 15 bases between them. This CDR3 contains 13 residues. Looked up from germline, CDR1 is MNHNS and CDR2 is SASEGT.

J is TRBJ1-2 and V is TRBV4-1; possible D gene TRBD1, 6 bases. The germline V and J ends were trimmed by 2 bases and 4 bases, with 8 bases remaining between them. Per the germline V gene, CDR1 is MGHRA and CDR2 is YSYEKL. This CDR3 is 13 amino acids long. Here the CDR3 DNA reads TGCGCCAGCAGCCAAACAGGGACCTATGGCTACACCTTC. Protein: CASSQTGTYGYTF.

The chain links TRBV28 to TRBJ1-5, with no clear D. Germline loops: CDR1 MDHEN, CDR2 SYDVKM. CDR3 length: 12 amino acids. Trimming cost V 3 bases and J 6 bases, with 6 bases left between them. In DNA form, the CDR3 reads TGTGCCAGCAGTTTGCGGTTTCAGCCCCAGCATTTT. This gives the protein CASSLRFQPQHF. The complete variable domain, with remaining parts taken from reference TRBV28 and TRBJ1-5, reads DVKVTQSSRYLVKRTGEKVFLECVQDMDHENMFWYRQDPGLGLRLIYFSYDVKMKEKGDIPEGYSVSREKKERFSLILESASTNQTSMYLCASSLRFQPQHFGDGTRLSIL.

V is TRBV9 and J is TRBJ2-2, with 7 bases fitting TRBD1. V trimming: 3 bases; J trimming: 1 base; junction bases outside the gene matches: 3. This CDR3 region has 15 residues. The germline CDR1 and CDR2 sequences are SGDLS and YYNGEE. CDR3 DNA sequence: TGTGCCAGCAGCGAAACAGGGGAGAACACCGGGGAGCTGTTTTTT. The encoded protein is CASSETGENTGELFF. The whole variable domain, filled in from reference TRBV9 and TRBJ2-2, reads DSGVTQTPKHLITATGQRVTLRCSPRSGDLSVYWYQQSLDQGLQFLIQYYNGEERAKGNILERFSAQQFPDLHSELNLSSLELGDSALYFCASSETGENTGELFFGEGSRLTVL.

V is TRBV7-4 and J is TRBJ2-7; tentatively, D is TRBD1 (5 bases). The V end lost 9 bases, the J end lost 3 bases, and 18 bases lay between the germline ends. Germline V CDR1 and CDR2: SGHVT, SQSDAQ. The CDR3 sequence is 14 residues long. CDR3 sequence: CASYGQGLIYEQYF. Written as DNA, the CDR3 is TGTGCCAGTTACGGACAAGGCCTTATCTACGAGCAGTACTTC.

This clone was counted between two and nine times. V and J are TRBV4-2 and TRBJ2-7, with 7 bases fitting TRBD1. CDR3 size: 15 residues. From germline, CDR1 is LGHNA and CDR2 YNFKEQ. With 1 base clipped from V and 5 bases from J, the junction kept 8 bases outside the gene matches. The CDR3 sequence is CASSQGTGLNNEQYF. CDR3 DNA sequence: TGTGCCAGCAGCCAAGGGACAGGTCTTAATAACGAGCAGTACTTC.

V gene TRBV18 combines with J gene TRBJ2-5; 7 bases agree with TRBD1. With 3 bases clipped from V and 3 bases from J, the junction kept 10 bases outside the gene matches. Germline CDR1 reads KGHSH; CDR2 reads LQKENI. This CDR3 contains 16 residues. The DNA of the CDR3 is TGTGCCAGCTCACCTACCCTATATGGGACAGAAGAGACCCAGTACTTC. Translation: CASSPTLYGTEETQYF. The variable domain in full, with the rest retrieved from reference TRBV18 and TRBJ2-5, is NAGVMQNPRHLVRRRGQEARLRCSPMKGHSHVYWYRQLPEEGLKFMVYLQKENIIDESGMPKERFSAEFPKEGPSILRIQQVVRGDSAAYFCASSPTLYGTEETQYFGPGTRLLVL.

V gene TRBV14 combines with J gene TRBJ2-3; D is ambiguous. The CDR3 spans 13 residues. Germline-derived CDR1 and CDR2 are SGHDN and FVKESK. Trimming took off 1 base at V and 3 bases at J, with 5 bases between the two ends. The CDR3 DNA follows: TGTGCCAGCAGCCAAGCGCGTACAGATACGCAGTATTTT. It translates to CASSQARTDTQYF. Using reference TRBV14 and TRBJ2-3 for the parts outside the CDR3, the full variable domain is EAGVTQFPSHSVIEKGQTVTLRCDPISGHDNLYWYRRVMGKEIKFLLHFVKESKQDESGMPNNRFLAERTGGTYSTLKVQPAELEDSGVYFCASSQARTDTQYFGPGTRLTVL.